One T cell receptor (beta chain) is described in this entry. Its cognate antigen is unknown. These data belong to a study of T-cell reconstitution after alpha-beta-depleted transplantation in children. Study observations and caveats: From newly produced T cells came most of the T-cell counts and diversity one year after transplant.

The length of the CDR3 is 13 residues. V was cut by 2 bases and J by 1 base, with 6 bases left in between. CDR1 and CDR2 from the germline V gene are MNHNY and SVGAGI (reference sequence). Unique molecular identifiers tagged the TCRbeta library. MiXCR was run by TCRdb on the PCR reads, yielding one entry per CDR3 protein. The top ten hold 36% of the sample, which has approximately 500,000 distinct CDR3 sequences, 20% to 30% seen once. The sample consisted of PBMCs, taken before TCRalphabeta/CD19-depleted stem cell transplant. V and J are TRBV6-6 and TRBJ2-7; D gene uncertain. The sequence derives from a boy under two years old with Wiskott-Aldrich syndrome, due to receive a stem cell transplant. The CDR3 nucleotides are TGTGCCAGCAGTTACGGGGTGTCCTACGAGCAGTACTTC. Translating it yields CASSYGVSYEQYF.